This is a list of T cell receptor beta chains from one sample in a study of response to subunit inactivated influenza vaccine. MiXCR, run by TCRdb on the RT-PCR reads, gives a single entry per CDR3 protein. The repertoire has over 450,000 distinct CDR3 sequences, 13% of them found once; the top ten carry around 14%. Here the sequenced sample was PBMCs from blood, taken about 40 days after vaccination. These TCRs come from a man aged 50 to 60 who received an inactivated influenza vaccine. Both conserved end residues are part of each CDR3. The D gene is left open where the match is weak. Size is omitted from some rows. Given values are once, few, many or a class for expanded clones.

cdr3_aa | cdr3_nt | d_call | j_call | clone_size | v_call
CASSLGQPFTDTQYF | TGTGCCAGCAGCTTGGGACAGCCTTTCACAGATACGCAGTATTTT | . | TRBJ2-3 | . | TRBV5-6
CASSLFGAQGGELFF | TGTGCCAGCAGCTTATTTGGGGCCCAGGGAGGGGAGCTGTTTTTT | . | TRBJ2-2 | many | TRBV7-2
CASIGGGAGNEQFF | TGCGCCAGCATCGGCGGGGGGGCCGGGAATGAGCAGTTCTTC | TRBD2 | TRBJ2-1 | . | TRBV5-1
CASSLGRGPLEQFF | TGTGCCAGCAGCTTGGGACGGGGCCCACTTGAGCAGTTCTTC | . | TRBJ2-1 | once | TRBV7-9
CASSLFTGGYEQYF | TGTGCCAGCAGTTTGTTCACAGGGGGTTACGAGCAGTACTTC | TRBD1 | TRBJ2-7 | many | TRBV12-3/TRBV12-4
CATLRDRGAEAFF | TGTGCCACCCTCCGGGACAGGGGTGCTGAAGCTTTCTTT | TRBD1 | TRBJ1-1 | . | TRBV6-2/TRBV6-3
CASRETTSYEQYF | TGTGCCAGCAGGGAAACAACCTCCTACGAGCAGTACTTC | . | TRBJ2-7 | . | TRBV28
CASQPAPDREGETQYF | TGCGCCAGCCAACCCGCCCCAGACAGGGAAGGAGAGACCCAGTACTTC | TRBD1 | TRBJ2-5 | . | TRBV5-1
CAISEGYGRKEQYF | TGTGCCATCAGTGAGGGATATGGGCGCAAGGAGCAGTACTTC | . | TRBJ2-7 | few | TRBV10-3
CASSPIQGGNTEAFF | TGTGCCAGCAGCCCGATACAGGGGGGGAACACTGAAGCTTTCTTT | TRBD1 | TRBJ1-1 | . | TRBV5-6
CASSFDPKFANTGELFF | TGTGCCAGCAGCTTCGACCCCAAATTCGCTAACACCGGGGAGCTGTTTTTT | . | TRBJ2-2 | many | TRBV7-6
CASSHSPLYEQYF | TGTGCCAGCAGCCATTCACCCCTCTACGAGCAGTACTTC | . | TRBJ2-7 | few | TRBV3-1
CASSYTAYNEQFF | TGTGCCAGCAGTTACACAGCCTACAATGAGCAGTTCTTC | . | TRBJ2-1 | few | TRBV6-2/TRBV6-3
CASSLLAGGPFF | TGTGCCAGCAGCCTGCTAGCGGGAGGGCCGTTCTTC | TRBD2 | TRBJ2-1 | many | TRBV7-2
CASSPGQGPQGTQYF | TGTGCCAGCAGCCCAGGACAGGGCCCTCAGGGTACGCAGTATTTT | TRBD1 | TRBJ2-3 | . | TRBV7-6
CSAGKRDPPRNEQFF | TGCAGTGCTGGAAAGCGGGACCCCCCTCGGAATGAGCAGTTCTTC | TRBD2 | TRBJ2-1 | . | TRBV20-1
CSAAPASGRANEQFF | TGCAGTGCTGCCCCGGCTAGCGGGAGGGCTAATGAGCAGTTCTTC | TRBD2 | TRBJ2-1 | . | TRBV20-1
CASSDFSRSPLHF | TGTGCCAGCAGTGATTTCTCTCGTTCACCCCTCCACTTT | . | TRBJ1-6 | . | TRBV3-1
CASSRREPPGELFF | TGTGCCAGCAGCCGCCGGGAGCCCCCCGGGGAGCTGTTTTTT | . | TRBJ2-2 | many | TRBV3-1
CASSQEPETGWRKGYTF | TGCGCCAGCAGCCAGGAACCGGAGACAGGGTGGCGGAAAGGCTACACCTTC | TRBD1 | TRBJ1-2 | . | TRBV4-1
CASRARPFNYGYTF | TGTGCCAGCAGGGCCAGACCATTTAACTATGGCTACACCTTC | . | TRBJ1-2 | . | TRBV5-8
CSASPVTGNQPQHF | TGCAGTGCTAGCCCCGTGACAGGGAATCAGCCCCAGCATTTT | TRBD1 | TRBJ1-5 | many | TRBV20-1
CASSPGLAGDPPYEQYF | TGTGCCAGCAGCCCCGGACTAGCGGGAGACCCGCCCTACGAGCAGTACTTC | TRBD2 | TRBJ2-7 | . | TRBV12-3/TRBV12-4
CACSPDLYGYTF | TGTGCCTGCAGTCCGGACCTCTATGGCTACACCTTC | . | TRBJ1-2 | . | TRBV27
CASSPRSGSSYNEQFF | TGTGCCAGCAGCCCACGTAGCGGGAGCTCCTACAATGAGCAGTTCTTC | TRBD2 | TRBJ2-1 | . | TRBV7-9
CASSPTSDNNEQFF | TGTGCCAGCTCACCGACTAGCGATAACAATGAGCAGTTCTTC | TRBD2 | TRBJ2-1 | few | TRBV18
CASSLWGQGGTGELFF | TGTGCCAGCAGTTTATGGGGACAGGGAGGCACCGGGGAGCTGTTTTTT | TRBD1 | TRBJ2-2 | . | TRBV27
CASSLGGTHNNEQFF | TGTGCCAGCAGCTTAGGTGGGACCCACAACAATGAGCAGTTCTTC | . | TRBJ2-1 | many | TRBV7-9